A single sample gave rise to the 21 T cell receptor beta chains below, sequenced in a study of T cell changes during pregnancy in multiple sclerosis. The data were produced by immunoSEQ multiplex PCR, yet TCRdb's version contains in-frame clones alone and is incomplete. The sample carries roughly 15,000 clones, approximately 86% recorded once. Specimen: CD8+ T cells from peripheral blood mononuclear cells, collected in the first trimester of pregnancy. The receptors were gathered from a female donor with multiple sclerosis, enrolled in a pregnancy study.

The V call is TRBV9, the J call TRBJ1-3; D remains unclear. The germline V gene encodes CDR1 SGDLS and CDR2 YYNGEE. V was pared by 0 bases and J by 0 bases, with 7 bases between. The CDR3 is 15 residues long. The CDR3 DNA follows: TGTGCCAGCAGCGTAGGTTCTAGCTCTGGAAACACCATATATTTT. This translates into CASSVGSSSGNTIYF. Together with reference TRBV9 and TRBJ1-3, the CDR3 gives the full variable domain: DSGVTQTPKHLITATGQRVTLRCSPRSGDLSVYWYQQSLDQGLQFLIQYYNGEERAKGNILERFSAQQFPDLHSELNLSSLELGDSALYFCASSVGSSSGNTIYFGEGSWLTVV.

V gene TRBV19 combines with J gene TRBJ2-5; D perhaps matches TRBD1 (5 bases). The CDR3 has 17 amino acids. CDR1 is LNHDA and CDR2 is SQIVND in the germline V gene (reference sequence). Trimming cost V 8 bases and J 5 bases, with 27 bases left between them. CDR3 residues: CASSEVAWTPRMETQYF. The CDR3 nucleotides read TGTGCCAGTTCAGAGGTGGCCTGGACACCCCGAATGGAGACCCAGTACTTC.

The gene calls are TRBV5-1 and TRBJ1-1; perhaps TRBD1 as D (6 bases). From germline, CDR1 is SGHRS and CDR2 YFSETQ. CDR3 length: 16 amino acids. V was shortened by 5 bases and J by 2 bases, with 19 bases between the two germline ends. DNA for the CDR3: TGCGCCAGCAGATTACAGGGAAAAGGGACAAACACTGAAGCTTTCTTT. Translated: CASRLQGKGTNTEAFF.

V usage is TRBV2 and J usage is TRBJ1-1, with 12 bases that match TRBD1. V lost 6 bases and J lost 1; bases outside the gene matches: 12. Germline V gene lookup returns CDR1 SNHLY and CDR2 FYNNEI. The CDR3 sequence is 18 residues long. CDR3 residues: CASRFYGTGGAGNTEAFF. As DNA, the CDR3 is TGTGCCAGCAGGTTCTACGGGACAGGGGGCGCGGGGAACACTGAAGCTTTCTTT. The full variable domain, in which reference TRBV2 and TRBJ1-1 provide the parts outside the CDR3, is EPEVTQTPSHQVTQMGQEVILRCVPISNHLYFYWYRQILGQKVEFLVSFYNNEISEKSEIFDDQFSVERPDGSNFTLKIRSTKLEDSAMYFCASRFYGTGGAGNTEAFFGQGTRLTVV.

This clone was counted between two and nine times. The chain uses TRBV6-1 and TRBJ2-1; D uncertain. Germline V gives CDR1 MNHNS, CDR2 SASEGT. V lost 1 base and J 2 bases, leaving 6 bases between the germline ends. The CDR3 extends over 14 amino acids. Here the CDR3 DNA reads TGTGCCAGCAGTGAAGATGGCACCTACAATGAGCAGTTCTTC. It is translated as CASSEDGTYNEQFF.

This chain uses TRBV5-8 with TRBJ1-2, with no clear D. CDR1 and CDR2 (germline): SGHTS, YDEGEE. Trimming removed 4 bases at V and 6 bases at J, with 16 bases between. This CDR3 contains 14 residues. The CDR3 DNA reads TGTGCCAGCAGCCCGGACGGAGGTCTTGATGGCTACACCTTC. Encoded protein: CASSPDGGLDGYTF.

This clone came up once. This sequence joins TRBV7-9 and TRBJ2-7, with 7 bases that match TRBD1. Germline V CDR1 and CDR2: SEHNR, FQNEAQ (reference sequence). The CDR3 loop spans 12 amino acids. The V and J ends lost 8 bases and 5 bases, in that order; junction bases with no gene match: 6. CDR3 protein: CASATGVHEQYF. DNA of the CDR3: TGTGCCAGCGCCACAGGGGTCCACGAGCAGTACTTC. Drawing the rest from reference TRBV7-9 and TRBJ2-7, the complete variable domain is DTGVSQNPRHKITKRGQNVTFRCDPISEHNRLYWYRQTLGQGPEFLTYFQNEAQLEKSRLLSDRFSAERPKGSFSTLEIQRTEQGDSAMYLCASATGVHEQYFGPGTRLTVT.

CDR3 nucleotides: TGTGCCAGCAGCAGACGGACAGGGGAAACTGAAGCTTTCTTT. This gives the protein CASSRRTGETEAFF. The chain couples TRBV9 to TRBJ1-1, with 9 bases lining up with TRBD1. The CDR3 has 14 residues. CDR1 is SGDLS, CDR2 YYNGEE, per germline. The V gene end was trimmed by 4 bases and the J gene end by 5 bases; junction bases not matched to a gene: 6.

This clone showed up just once. V is TRBV6-5 and J is TRBJ1-1, with D possibly being TRBD1 (6 bases). The V gene's germline CDR1 is MNHEY and CDR2 SVGAGI. Deletions cut 7 bases from V and 4 bases from J, with 16 bases between. This CDR3 contains 14 residues. The CDR3 is CASTLQGEGTEAFF. The CDR3, as DNA: TGTGCCAGCACCTTACAGGGAGAGGGCACTGAAGCTTTCTTT.

This clone has more than one count but fewer than ten. This chain connects TRBV29-1 to TRBJ2-5; 10 bases agree with TRBD1. Germline assignment: CDR1 SQVTM and CDR2 ANQGSEA. This CDR3 is built from 16 residues. The V and J ends lost 4 bases and 4 bases, in that order; junction bases with no gene match: 12. The CDR3 loop is CSVGGPGTGVVETQYF. The DNA for the CDR3 is TGCAGCGTTGGGGGGCCCGGGACAGGGGTTGTAGAGACCCAGTACTTC.

J is TRBJ2-3 and V is TRBV9, with 8 bases fitting TRBD1. The ends lost 4 bases at V and 0 bases at J; junction bases unmatched: 4. Germline V gene lookup returns CDR1 SGDLS and CDR2 YYNGEE. The CDR3 spans 15 residues. CDR3 sequence (DNA): TGTGCCAGCAGCCTCCGGACAGGGAGCACAGATACGCAGTATTTT. Protein sequence: CASSLRTGSTDTQYF.

This chain uses TRBV27 with TRBJ1-5; no clear D. Germline CDR1 is MNHEY and CDR2 is SMNVEV (reference sequence). The CDR3 contains 13 residues. The V end lost 2 bases, the J end lost 6 bases, and 8 bases lay between the germline ends. The CDR3 coding sequence is TGTGCCAGCAGTTTAGGGCCAAGTCAGCCCCAGCATTTT. Protein product: CASSLGPSQPQHF.

The V and J genes are TRBV19 and TRBJ1-5; weak D call: TRBD1 (6 bases). CDR1 and CDR2 (germline): LNHDA, SQIVND (reference sequence). Deletions cut 5 bases from V and 1 base from J, with 9 bases between. The length of the CDR3 is 14 residues. CDR3 nucleotides: TGTGCCAGTAGTTTGGGGGCCAGCAATCAGCCCCAGCATTTT. Its translation: CASSLGASNQPQHF. The full variable domain, its missing parts supplied by reference TRBV19 and TRBJ1-5, is DGGITQSPKYLFRKEGQNVTLSCEQNLNHDAMYWYRQDPGQGLRLIYYSQIVNDFQKGDIAEGYSVSREKKESFPLTVTSAQKNPTAFYLCASSLGASNQPQHFGDGTRLSIL.

This chain joins TRBV2 and TRBJ1-2; TRBD1 is a possible D gene (6 bases). From germline, CDR1 is SNHLY and CDR2 FYNNEI. V lost 6 bases, J lost 7 bases, and 21 bases lay in between. The CDR3 runs 15 residues. CDR3 bases: TGTGCCAGCAGGGGAGTTACAGGGCCGCTTGGTGGCTACACCTTC. As protein: CASRGVTGPLGGYTF.

V usage is TRBV28 and J usage is TRBJ2-5; 7 bases match TRBD1. The CDR3 sequence is 19 residues long. Germline CDR1 and CDR2: MDHEN and SYDVKM. With 1 base clipped from V and 5 bases from J, the junction kept 19 bases outside the gene matches. CDR3 in amino acids: CASSLLTETGTVLPETQYF. The CDR3 DNA reads TGTGCCAGCAGTTTATTGACCGAAACCGGGACAGTTCTGCCGGAGACCCAGTACTTC.

V and J are TRBV10-3 and TRBJ2-7, with D possibly TRBD1 on 6 matching bases. V was trimmed by 6 bases and J by 6 bases, leaving 18 bases between them. CDR3 size: 14 residues. The V gene's germline CDR1 is ENHRY and CDR2 SYGVKD. As DNA, the CDR3 is TGTGCCATCAGCGGTCGCGAAACAGGGTCCGAGCAGTACTTC. Translation: CAISGRETGSEQYF.

The V call is TRBV28, the J call TRBJ2-4, with 8 bases fitting TRBD1. After removal of 6 bases from V and 6 bases from J, the junction contained 7 bases not matched to a gene. The CDR3 is 14 amino acids. Germline V gene data show CDR1 as MDHEN and CDR2 as SYDVKM. CDR3 coding DNA: TGTGCCAGCAGGCACGGACAGGGACCAAACATTCAGTACTTC. It specifies CASRHGQGPNIQYF.

Only one count was recorded for this clone. The chain links TRBV9 to TRBJ2-1, with 10 bases aligning to TRBD2. This CDR3 region has 16 residues. CDR1 SGDLS and CDR2 YYNGEE come from the germline V gene. V dropped 1 base and J dropped 6; count of bases not matched to a gene: 7. CDR3 nucleotide sequence: TGTGCCAGCAGCGTATTGCAAGCGGGGGGGCTCAATGAGCAGTTCTTC. Translated: CASSVLQAGGLNEQFF.

V is TRBV7-8 and J is TRBJ2-7; TRBD2 matches at 7 bases. Germline lookup yields CDR1 SGHVS and CDR2 FQNEAQ. The CDR3 extends over 15 amino acids. Germline trimming cut 5 bases from V and 3 bases from J; bases unmatched to any gene: 10. CDR3 sequence: CASSPAGGSLYEQYF. CDR3 bases: TGTGCCAGCAGCCCCGCGGGCGGGAGTCTCTACGAGCAGTACTTC.

The chain employs TRBV25-1 and TRBJ2-7, with TRBD2 as a possible D gene (7 bases). This CDR3 contains 14 residues. V lost 2 bases to trimming and J lost 4 bases, with 12 bases between them. Looked up from germline, CDR1 is MGHDK and CDR2 is SYGVNS. As DNA, the CDR3 is TGTGCCAGCAGTGAAAGGGGGAGGGGGTACGAGCAGTACTTC. This gives the protein CASSERGRGYEQYF.

This chain connects TRBV5-6 to TRBJ1-4, with 10 bases identical to TRBD1. CDR1 and CDR2 from the germline V gene are SGHDT and YYEEEE. J gave up 2 bases and V 4 bases, and 5 bases lay outside the gene matches. The CDR3 is made up of 16 amino acids. The CDR3 loop reads CASSVPGQGTNEKLFF. As DNA, the CDR3 is TGTGCCAGCAGCGTTCCGGGACAGGGGACTAATGAAAAACTGTTTTTT.